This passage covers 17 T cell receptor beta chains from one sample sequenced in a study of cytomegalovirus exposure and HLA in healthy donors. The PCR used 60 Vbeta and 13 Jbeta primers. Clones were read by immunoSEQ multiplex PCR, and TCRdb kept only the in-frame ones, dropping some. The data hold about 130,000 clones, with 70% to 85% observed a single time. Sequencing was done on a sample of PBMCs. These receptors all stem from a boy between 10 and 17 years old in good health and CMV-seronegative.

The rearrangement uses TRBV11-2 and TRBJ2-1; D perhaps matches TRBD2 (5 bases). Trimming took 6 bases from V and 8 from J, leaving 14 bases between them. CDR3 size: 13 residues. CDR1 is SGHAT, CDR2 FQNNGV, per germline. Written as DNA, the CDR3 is TGTGCCAGCAGGTCGGGAAGGAGGTATGAGCAGTTCTTC. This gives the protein CASRSGRRYEQFF.

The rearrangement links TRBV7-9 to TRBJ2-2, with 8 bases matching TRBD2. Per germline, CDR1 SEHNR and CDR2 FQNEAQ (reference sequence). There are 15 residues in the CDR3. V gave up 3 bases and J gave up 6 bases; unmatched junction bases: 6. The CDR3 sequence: CASSFQREFPGELFF. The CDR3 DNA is TGTGCCAGCAGCTTCCAGCGGGAGTTTCCCGGGGAGCTGTTTTTT.

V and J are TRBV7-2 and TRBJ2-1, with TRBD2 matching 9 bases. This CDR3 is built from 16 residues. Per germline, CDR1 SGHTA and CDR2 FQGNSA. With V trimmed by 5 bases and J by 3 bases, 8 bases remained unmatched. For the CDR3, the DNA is TGTGCCAGCAGCCACCGACTAGCGGACTTCTACAATGAGCAGTTCTTC. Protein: CASSHRLADFYNEQFF.

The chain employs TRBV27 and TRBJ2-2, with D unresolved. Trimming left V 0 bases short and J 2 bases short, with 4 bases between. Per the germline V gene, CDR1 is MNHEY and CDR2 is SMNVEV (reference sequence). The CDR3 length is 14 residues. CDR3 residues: CASSLSPNTGELFF. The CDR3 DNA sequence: TGTGCCAGCAGTTTATCCCCAAACACCGGGGAGCTGTTTTTT.

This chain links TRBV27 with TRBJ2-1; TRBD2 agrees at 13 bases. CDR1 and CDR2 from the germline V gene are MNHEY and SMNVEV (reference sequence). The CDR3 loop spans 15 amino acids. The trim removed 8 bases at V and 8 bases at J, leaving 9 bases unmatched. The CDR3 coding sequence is TGTGCCAGCGGAATGACTAGCGGGAGGAGCGATGAGCAGTTCTTC. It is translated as CASGMTSGRSDEQFF.

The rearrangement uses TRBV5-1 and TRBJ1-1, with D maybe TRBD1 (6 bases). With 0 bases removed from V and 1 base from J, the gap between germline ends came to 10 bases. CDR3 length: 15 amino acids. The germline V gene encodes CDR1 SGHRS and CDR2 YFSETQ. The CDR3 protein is CASSLGGGQNTEAFF. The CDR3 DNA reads TGCGCCAGCAGCTTGGGGGGGGGACAGAACACTGAAGCTTTCTTT.

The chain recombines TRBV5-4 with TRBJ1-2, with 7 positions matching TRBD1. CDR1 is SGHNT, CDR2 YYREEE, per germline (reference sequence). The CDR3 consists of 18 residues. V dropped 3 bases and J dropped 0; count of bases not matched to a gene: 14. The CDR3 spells CASSSPMTRTGANYGYTF. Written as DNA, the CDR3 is TGTGCCAGCAGCTCCCCAATGACCAGGACAGGCGCTAACTATGGCTACACCTTC.

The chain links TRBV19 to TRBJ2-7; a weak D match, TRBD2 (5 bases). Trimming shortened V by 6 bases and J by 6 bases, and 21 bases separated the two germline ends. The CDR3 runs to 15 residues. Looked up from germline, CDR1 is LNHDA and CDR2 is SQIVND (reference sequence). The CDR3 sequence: CASSNPGGRAGEQYF. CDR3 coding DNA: TGTGCCAGTAGCAACCCCGGAGGACGCGCGGGCGAGCAGTACTTC.

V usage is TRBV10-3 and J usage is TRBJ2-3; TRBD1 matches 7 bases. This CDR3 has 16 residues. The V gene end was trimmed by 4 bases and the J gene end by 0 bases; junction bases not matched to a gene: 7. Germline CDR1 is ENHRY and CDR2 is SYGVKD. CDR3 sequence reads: CAISGVGQDSTDTQYF. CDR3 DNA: TGTGCCATCAGTGGCGTCGGACAGGATAGCACAGATACGCAGTATTTT.

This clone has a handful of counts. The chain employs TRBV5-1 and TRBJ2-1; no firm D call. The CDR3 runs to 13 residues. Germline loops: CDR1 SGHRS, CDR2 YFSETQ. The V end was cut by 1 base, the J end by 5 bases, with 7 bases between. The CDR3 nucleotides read TGCGCCAGCAGCTTGCTGGGCCACAATGAGCAGTTCTTC. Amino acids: CASSLLGHNEQFF.

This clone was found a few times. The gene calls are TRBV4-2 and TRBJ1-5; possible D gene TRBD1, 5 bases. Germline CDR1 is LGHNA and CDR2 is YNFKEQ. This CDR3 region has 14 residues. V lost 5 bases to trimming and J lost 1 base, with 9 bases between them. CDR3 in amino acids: CASSTDRSNQPQHF. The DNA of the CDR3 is TGTGCCAGCAGCACCGACAGAAGCAATCAGCCCCAGCATTTT.

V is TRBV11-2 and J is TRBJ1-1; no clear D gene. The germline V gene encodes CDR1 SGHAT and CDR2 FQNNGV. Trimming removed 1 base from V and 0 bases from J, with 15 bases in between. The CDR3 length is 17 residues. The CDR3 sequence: CASSLARPAQLNTEAFF. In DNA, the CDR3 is TGTGCCAGCAGCTTAGCTCGGCCTGCACAGTTGAACACTGAAGCTTTCTTT.

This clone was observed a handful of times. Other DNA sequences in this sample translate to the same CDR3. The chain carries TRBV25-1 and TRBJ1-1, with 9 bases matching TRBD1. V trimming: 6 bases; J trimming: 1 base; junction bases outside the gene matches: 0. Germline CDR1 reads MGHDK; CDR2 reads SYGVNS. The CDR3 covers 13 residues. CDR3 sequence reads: CASRGQGNTEAFF. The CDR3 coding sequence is TGTGCCAGCAGGGGACAGGGGAACACTGAAGCTTTCTTT.

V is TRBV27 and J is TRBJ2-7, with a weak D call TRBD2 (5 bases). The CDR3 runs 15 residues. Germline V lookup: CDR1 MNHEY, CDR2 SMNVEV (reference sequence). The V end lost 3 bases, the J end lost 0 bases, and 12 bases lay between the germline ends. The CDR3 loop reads CASSLRGPSSYEQYF. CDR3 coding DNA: TGTGCCAGCAGTTTGAGAGGGCCCAGCTCCTACGAGCAGTACTTC.

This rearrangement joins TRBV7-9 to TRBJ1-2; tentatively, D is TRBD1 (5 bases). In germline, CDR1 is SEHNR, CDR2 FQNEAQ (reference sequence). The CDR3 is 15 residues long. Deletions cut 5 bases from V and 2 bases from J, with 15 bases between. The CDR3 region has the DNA TGTGCCAGCAGCCCACGTATGACAGACAACTATGGCTACACCTTC. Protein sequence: CASSPRMTDNYGYTF.

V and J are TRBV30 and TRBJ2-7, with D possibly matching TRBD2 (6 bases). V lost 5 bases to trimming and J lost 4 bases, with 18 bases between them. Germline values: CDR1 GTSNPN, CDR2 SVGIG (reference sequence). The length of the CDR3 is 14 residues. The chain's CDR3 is CAWATGTSPYEQYF. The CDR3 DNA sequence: TGTGCCTGGGCCACCGGGACTTCACCTTACGAGCAGTACTTC.

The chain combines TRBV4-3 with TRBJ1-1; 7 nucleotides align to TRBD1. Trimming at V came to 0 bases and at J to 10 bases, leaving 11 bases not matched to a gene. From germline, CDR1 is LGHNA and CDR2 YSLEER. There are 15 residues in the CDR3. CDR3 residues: CASSQDNRGPLGAFF. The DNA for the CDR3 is TGCGCCAGCAGCCAAGATAACAGGGGCCCCTTGGGAGCTTTCTTT.